These 25 T cell receptor beta chains originate from one sample sequenced in a study of post-analysis software for immune sequencing data. TCR beta cDNA libraries had unique molecular identifiers. TCRdb reanalysed the PCR reads using MiXCR and keeps one entry per CDR3 protein. This sample has about 540,000 distinct CDR3 sequences, with around 34% found just once. Notes on the study in general: A handful of TRBV segments appeared more often in patients than in controls, and TRBV5-6, TRBV5-1 and TRBV20-1 were among these.

Their target antigens are unknown. The specimen was blood. The receptors were gathered from a girl aged 2-17 years with multiple sclerosis.

This chain connects TRBV6-5 to TRBJ2-5, with a weak D call TRBD1 (6 bases). The CDR3 covers 15 residues. Trimming took 0 bases from V and 0 from J, leaving 8 bases between them. Germline CDR1 and CDR2: MNHEY and SVGAGI. The CDR3 DNA is TGTGCCAGCAGTTACTCAGGGACAAACCAAGAGACCCAGTACTTC. Protein: CASSYSGTNQETQYF.

This clonotype turned up a few times. The gene calls are TRBV20-1 and TRBJ2-3; D gene unclear. The CDR3 is made up of 14 amino acids. V was clipped by 5 bases and J by 0 bases, with 12 bases between them. Looked up from germline, CDR1 is DFQATT and CDR2 is SNEGSKA (reference sequence). This chain's CDR3 is CSARELTSTDTQYF. In nucleotides, the CDR3 is TGCAGTGCTCGTGAGCTTACTAGCACAGATACGCAGTATTTT.

This chain joins TRBV2 and TRBJ2-4; TRBD2 aligns across 9 bases. Germline CDR1 is SNHLY and CDR2 is FYNNEI. This CDR3 has 17 residues. V dropped 6 bases and J dropped 0; count of bases not matched to a gene: 9. DNA of the CDR3: TGTGCCAGCAGAGATAGCGGGGGACCCGGAGCCAAAAACATTCAGTACTTC. Translated, it gives CASRDSGGPGAKNIQYF. Based on the CDR3 plus reference TRBV2 and TRBJ2-4, the full variable domain is EPEVTQTPSHQVTQMGQEVILRCVPISNHLYFYWYRQILGQKVEFLVSFYNNEISEKSEIFDDQFSVERPDGSNFTLKIRSTKLEDSAMYFCASRDSGGPGAKNIQYFGAGTRLSVL.

This clonotype was counted a few times. The rearrangement links TRBV29-1 to TRBJ2-3; tentatively, D is TRBD2 (6 bases). Germline CDR1 reads SQVTM; CDR2 reads ANQGSEA. The CDR3 spans 14 residues. Trimming shortened V by 8 bases and J by 5 bases, and 20 bases separated the two germline ends. The CDR3 region is CSSIGGVTEDTQYF. CDR3 nucleotide sequence: TGCAGCTCTATCGGGGGAGTGACGGAAGATACGCAGTATTTT.

The chain is built from TRBV5-5 and TRBJ2-5; D unclear. The V and J ends lost 0 bases and 5 bases respectively, with 14 bases between them. The CDR3 length is 15 residues. CDR1 and CDR2 (germline): SGHKS, YYEKEE (reference sequence). CDR3: CASSLEPPEEETQYF. The CDR3 nucleotides are TGTGCCAGCAGCTTGGAACCCCCCGAGGAGGAGACCCAGTACTTC.

The V call is TRBV6-1, the J call TRBJ2-1, with a possible D match to TRBD2 (6 bases). Trimming pared 3 bases from V and 4 bases from J, leaving 16 bases between. The CDR3 extends over 16 amino acids. From germline, CDR1 is MNHNS and CDR2 SASEGT. CDR3 DNA sequence: TGTGCCAGCAGTGAGCGGCAGACTAGGAGATACAATGAGCAGTTCTTC. Protein sequence: CASSERQTRRYNEQFF.

With respect to this clonotype: At one end the junction does not follow the germline gene, possibly because of a read error. CDR3 coding DNA: TGTGCCAGCAGACGGGGGACTCAGCCCCCGCATTTT. Encoded protein: CASRRGTQPPHF. The chain joins TRBV6-1 to TRBJ1-5, with D perhaps matching TRBD1 (5 bases). Germline assignment: CDR1 MNHNS and CDR2 SASEGT. The length of the CDR3 is 12 residues.

The table lists this clonotype with a few counts. This chain uses TRBV7-6 with TRBJ2-4, with no clear D. The germline gives CDR1 SGHVS, CDR2 FNYEAQ. Trimming left V 4 bases short and J 1 base short, with 14 bases between. The CDR3 length is 16 residues. CDR3: CASSSREVGAKNIQYF. Written as DNA, the CDR3 is TGTGCCAGCAGCTCTCGAGAGGTCGGGGCCAAAAACATTCAGTACTTC.

As to this clonotype: One junction end disagrees with the germline gene, perhaps due to a read error. The chain recombines TRBV12-3 or TRBV12-4 with TRBJ2-5; possible D gene TRBD1, 5 bases. The CDR3 runs to 12 residues. DNA of the CDR3: TGTGCCGGCAGTATCAGGGAAGAGACCCAGTACTTC. Translating it yields CAGSIREETQYF.

This clonotype appeared a few times. J is TRBJ2-3 and V is TRBV12-3 or TRBV12-4; TRBD2 matches 7 bases. V was pared by 7 bases and J by 4 bases, with 11 bases of the junction left unmatched. The CDR3 spans 15 residues. CDR3 DNA: TGTGCCAGCACCCGTGGGGCTAGCGGTCCAGATACGCAGTATTTT. Residues: CASTRGASGPDTQYF.

The chain employs TRBV6-6 and TRBJ2-3, with D hard to call. Trimming left V 8 bases short and J 5 bases short, with 8 bases between. Germline V gene data show CDR1 as MNHNY and CDR2 as SVGAGI (reference sequence). The CDR3 sequence is 11 residues long. CDR3 in amino acids: CASGREDTQYF. CDR3 in DNA: TGTGCCAGCGGACGAGAAGATACGCAGTATTTT.

The table lists this clonotype with a few counts. The V gene is TRBV4-1, the J gene TRBJ1-4; D is unresolved. The V gene's germline CDR1 is MGHRA and CDR2 YSYEKL. This CDR3 comprises 15 residues. V was pared by 4 bases and J by 8 bases, with 17 bases between. This CDR3 is CASSLGRHAREKLFF. CDR3 coding DNA: TGCGCCAGCAGCCTCGGACGCCACGCGCGGGAAAAACTGTTTTTT.

The rearrangement uses TRBV20-1 and TRBJ1-2; possible D gene TRBD1, 5 bases. The CDR3 runs 15 residues. With 3 bases removed from V and 1 base from J, the gap between germline ends came to 15 bases. The germline CDR1 and CDR2 sequences are DFQATT and SNEGSKA (reference sequence). CDR3 nucleotide sequence: TGCAGTGCTAGGGCCTCGGGGGGAGATAACTATGGCTACACCTTC. Translating it yields CSARASGGDNYGYTF.

V is TRBV9 and J is TRBJ2-5, with unresolved D. Germline-derived CDR1 and CDR2 are SGDLS and YYNGEE. Trimming pared 0 bases from V and 0 bases from J, leaving 6 bases between. This CDR3 region has 14 residues. CDR3 nucleotides: TGTGCCAGCAGCGTAGGTACTAACCAAGAGACCCAGTACTTC. It translates to CASSVGTNQETQYF.

The rearrangement joins TRBV11-2 to TRBJ1-2, with TRBD1 identical over 12 bases. Germline lookup yields CDR1 SGHAT and CDR2 FQNNGV. Unmatched junction bases numbered 11, after V lost 5 bases and J lost 4 bases. The CDR3 loop spans 17 amino acids. CDR3 protein: CASSPGTGGELSYGYTF. CDR3 DNA: TGTGCCAGCAGCCCGGGGACAGGGGGCGAACTTAGCTATGGCTACACCTTC.

The chain links TRBV20-1 to TRBJ2-5; 7 bases map to TRBD2. The CDR3 totals 15 residues. V lost 2 bases and J lost 1; bases outside the gene matches: 7. CDR1 is DFQATT and CDR2 is SNEGSKA in the germline V gene (reference sequence). CDR3 residues: CSARSASGLQETQYF. The CDR3 DNA sequence: TGCAGTGCTAGATCAGCTAGCGGACTCCAAGAGACCCAGTACTTC.

A few counts support this clonotype. Here the CDR3 reads CASSFDQETQYF. The CDR3 region has the DNA TGTGCCAGCAGCTTCGACCAAGAGACCCAGTACTTC. The chain uses TRBV7-2 and TRBJ2-5; D remains unclear. CDR3 length: 12 residues. The V end lost 3 bases, the J end lost 0 bases, and 2 bases lay between the germline ends. Germline loops: CDR1 SGHTA, CDR2 FQGNSA.

This clonotype was counted a few times. The chain combines TRBV7-2 with TRBJ2-6, with D unclear. V lost 7 bases and J lost 3, with 7 bases in between. This CDR3 comprises 13 residues. CDR1 is SGHTA, CDR2 FQGNSA, per germline. The CDR3 reads CASTPGGANVLTF. DNA of the CDR3: TGTGCCAGCACCCCTGGTGGGGCCAACGTCCTGACTTTC.

This clonotype was observed once. CDR3 sequence reads: CASSPNPTGGNEQFF. CDR3 DNA sequence: TGTGCCAGCAGCCCAAACCCGACGGGAGGCAATGAGCAGTTCTTC. J is TRBJ2-1 and V is TRBV7-8, with 7 bases identical to TRBD2. Germline V gives CDR1 SGHVS, CDR2 FQNEAQ. Unmatched junction bases numbered 10, after V lost 5 bases and J lost 6 bases. This CDR3 has 15 residues.

The CDR3 here is CASSLRQGSGEQYF. The CDR3 DNA reads TGCGCCAGCAGCTTAAGGCAGGGAAGCGGCGAGCAGTACTTC. The chain has TRBV5-1 and TRBJ2-7; D may be TRBD1 or TRBD2 (5 bases each). Trimming pared 2 bases from V and 6 bases from J, leaving 15 bases between. CDR1 and CDR2 (germline): SGHRS, YFSETQ. CDR3 length equals 14 residues.

V gene TRBV11-3 combines with J gene TRBJ2-5, with D possibly TRBD1 on 6 matching bases. The CDR3 contains 15 residues. V was cut by 4 bases and J by 0 bases, with 12 bases left in between. Germline V gene data show CDR1 as SGHNT and CDR2 as YENEEA. The CDR3 is CASSSGAGYQETQYF. The CDR3 coding sequence is TGTGCCAGCAGCTCAGGGGCAGGGTACCAAGAGACCCAGTACTTC.

This clonotype was observed a handful of times. V gene TRBV2 combines with J gene TRBJ2-7; D call uncertain. CDR3 length: 12 residues. Germline lookup yields CDR1 SNHLY and CDR2 FYNNEI. V dropped 9 bases and J dropped 0 bases, with 9 bases sitting between them. CDR3 sequence: CASEQSSYEQYF. Written as DNA, the CDR3 is TGTGCCAGTGAGCAGAGCTCCTACGAGCAGTACTTC.

The chain is built from TRBV6-1 and TRBJ1-1; D remains ambiguous. V lost 3 bases and J lost 3, with 8 bases in between. The CDR3 is made up of 13 amino acids. The germline gives CDR1 MNHNS, CDR2 SASEGT. The CDR3 here is CASSDLRDTEAFF. Here the CDR3 DNA reads TGTGCCAGCAGTGATCTTCGGGACACTGAAGCTTTCTTT.

The chain employs TRBV20-1 and TRBJ2-7; D not certain. The end of the DNA is better explained by TRBJ2-5, so the J call may be wrong. Per germline, CDR1 DFQATT and CDR2 SNEGSKA (reference sequence). The CDR3 has 13 amino acids. CDR3 sequence (DNA): TGCAGTGCTAGAGATGGCGTTCTGAAGACCCAGTACTTC. This codes for CSARDGVLKTQYF.

This clonotype was detected a few times. This sequence joins TRBV18 and TRBJ2-7; unclear D gene. Trimming took 1 base from V and 0 from J, leaving 10 bases between them. The germline V gene encodes CDR1 KGHSH and CDR2 LQKENI. This CDR3 comprises 15 residues. The CDR3 nucleotides read TGTGCCAGCTCACCACGCGGAGCAAGCTCCTACGAGCAGTACTTC. It specifies CASSPRGASSYEQYF.